What follows are 29 T cell receptor beta chains derived from one specimen sequenced in a study of cytomegalovirus exposure and HLA in healthy donors. Both 60 Vbeta primers and 13 Jbeta primers went into the PCR. Sequencing used immunoSEQ multiplex PCR; TCRdb keeps in-frame clones, though not all of them. The sample consists of 150,000 or so clones, just under 85% of them appearing once. Sequencing used PBMCs. Receptors were obtained from a man aged 25-45 years in good health and CMV-seropositive.

The V and J genes are TRBV11-2 and TRBJ2-2; 8 bases fit TRBD1. Germline V gene data show CDR1 as SGHAT and CDR2 as FQNNGV. Trimming at V came to 5 bases and at J to 5 bases, leaving 10 bases not matched to a gene. This CDR3 spans 16 amino acids. The CDR3 DNA follows: TGTGCCAGCAGCCCTGCAGGGGGCGCGCGAACCGGGGAGCTGTTTTTT. Its translation is CASSPAGGARTGELFF.

The chain has TRBV7-6 and TRBJ2-1, with D uncertain. The CDR3 length is 13 residues. The V gene's germline CDR1 is SGHVS and CDR2 FNYEAQ. With 2 bases removed from V and 10 bases from J, the gap between germline ends came to 12 bases. The chain's CDR3 is CASSLSHGPEQFF. CDR3 coding DNA: TGTGCCAGCAGCTTATCGCATGGCCCGGAGCAGTTCTTC.

The genes are TRBV6-5 and TRBJ2-7; TRBD1 aligns across 11 bases. The CDR3 is made up of 14 amino acids. V was clipped by 5 bases and J by 7 bases; unmatched bases: 7. CDR1 and CDR2 (germline): MNHEY, SVGAGI. CDR3 protein: CASSLRTGGKEQYF. The CDR3 nucleotides are TGTGCCAGCAGTCTGAGGACAGGGGGCAAGGAGCAGTACTTC.

J is TRBJ2-1 and V is TRBV28, with 10 bases that match TRBD2. Unmatched junction bases numbered 8, after V lost 4 bases and J lost 8 bases. The length of the CDR3 is 15 residues. CDR1 and CDR2 (germline): MDHEN, SYDVKM. CDR3 region: CASSSFGLAADEQFF. CDR3 bases: TGTGCCAGCAGTTCTTTCGGACTAGCGGCTGATGAGCAGTTCTTC.

The chain carries TRBV7-2 and TRBJ1-2; 11 nucleotides match TRBD1. The germline CDR1 and CDR2 sequences are SGHTA and FQGNSA. CDR3 length equals 15 residues. Trimming removed 5 bases from V and 4 bases from J; junction bases left unmatched: 6. As DNA, the CDR3 is TGTGCCAGCAGCATCCGGACAGGGGGCGGCTATGGCTACACCTTC. This codes for CASSIRTGGGYGYTF.

This clone was counted between two and nine times. The J gene is TRBJ2-2, the V gene TRBV11-3; weak D call: TRBD2 (6 bases). The V gene's germline CDR1 is SGHNT and CDR2 YENEEA. The germline V and J ends were trimmed by 5 bases and 6 bases, with 16 bases remaining between them. The length of the CDR3 is 15 residues. For the CDR3, the DNA is TGTGCCAGCAGCCGAGGAGGGACGGCGCCCGGGGAGCTGTTTTTT. Translation: CASSRGGTAPGELFF.

V usage is TRBV28 and J usage is TRBJ2-7; 9 nucleotides align to TRBD1. CDR1 and CDR2 (germline): MDHEN, SYDVKM. The CDR3 has 14 residues. Trimming took 5 bases from V and 6 from J; bases not matched to a gene: 8. Here the CDR3 reads CASSLGQGKAEQYF. The CDR3 DNA sequence: TGTGCCAGCAGTCTGGGACAGGGTAAGGCCGAGCAGTACTTC.

This chain links TRBV11-2 with TRBJ2-5; 9 nucleotides agree with TRBD1. Unmatched junction bases numbered 8, after V lost 2 bases and J lost 1 base. CDR1 and CDR2 (germline): SGHAT, FQNNGV. The CDR3 spans 17 residues. CDR3 sequence: CASSLHPGQGPQETQYF. CDR3 DNA: TGTGCCAGCAGCTTACACCCGGGACAGGGACCCCAAGAGACCCAGTACTTC.

The chain joins TRBV7-2 to TRBJ2-5; 10 bases fit TRBD2. In germline, CDR1 is SGHTA, CDR2 FQGNSA. Trimming cost V 3 bases and J 7 bases; bases outside gene matches: 11. The CDR3 runs to 16 residues. The CDR3 DNA follows: TGTGCCAGCAGCTTCACCCTAGCGGGGGTTGGAGGGACCCAGTACTTC. It encodes CASSFTLAGVGGTQYF.

CDR3 residues: CAVQPTSGDLNPYEQYF. The CDR3 region has the DNA TGTGCCGTTCAACCGACTAGCGGGGACCTAAACCCCTACGAGCAGTACTTC. The V and J genes are TRBV30 and TRBJ2-7, with 11 bases matching TRBD2. The CDR3 covers 17 residues. V lost 8 bases to trimming and J lost 2 bases; unmatched junction nucleotides: 17. Looked up from germline, CDR1 is GTSNPN and CDR2 is SVGIG (reference sequence).

The genes are TRBV28 and TRBJ2-3; 8 nucleotides agree with TRBD2. The CDR3 has 16 residues. V was clipped by 4 bases and J by 5 bases; unmatched bases: 11. Germline V lookup: CDR1 MDHEN, CDR2 SYDVKM. The CDR3 bases are TGTGCCAGCAGTTCCCTCGGGGCGGGAGGTGGAGATACGCAGTATTTT. Translating gives CASSSLGAGGGDTQYF.

In nucleotides, the CDR3 is TGTGCCAGTAGTTTCACGGGGGTCTACGAGCAGTACTTC. Protein product: CASSFTGVYEQYF. The V call is TRBV19, the J call TRBJ2-7; D may be TRBD2 (6 bases). CDR3 length equals 13 residues. Germline V gene lookup returns CDR1 LNHDA and CDR2 SQIVND (reference sequence). V lost 5 bases, J lost 3 bases, and 11 bases lay in between.

The CDR3 region is CASSQTRLAESSYEQYF. CDR3 in DNA: TGTGCCAGCAGCCAGACCAGACTAGCGGAGAGCTCCTACGAGCAGTACTTC. The rearrangement uses TRBV4-2 and TRBJ2-7; 9 bases map to TRBD2. Germline CDR1 is LGHNA and CDR2 is YNFKEQ. The V segment lost 3 bases and the J segment 0 bases; nucleotides outside the gene matches: 9. CDR3 length: 17 residues.

The chain couples TRBV7-9 to TRBJ2-1; 10 positions agree with TRBD1. The CDR3 runs 14 residues. V was pared by 4 bases and J by 6 bases, with 3 bases of the junction left unmatched. Germline CDR1 is SEHNR and CDR2 is FQNEAQ (reference sequence). The CDR3, as DNA: TGTGCCAGCAGCTCCGACAGGGGGCTCAATGAGCAGTTCTTC. Amino acids: CASSSDRGLNEQFF.

The V and J genes are TRBV5-4 and TRBJ2-3, with 9 bases fitting TRBD2. Germline V CDR1 and CDR2: SGHNT, YYREEE (reference sequence). The CDR3 runs to 16 residues. V dropped 0 bases and J dropped 2; count of bases not matched to a gene: 4. The CDR3 DNA is TGTGCCAGCAGCTTGGGACTAGCGGCCGTCACAGATACGCAGTATTTT. This encodes CASSLGLAAVTDTQYF.

The chain combines TRBV7-3 with TRBJ2-3; 8 nucleotides agree with TRBD1. The junction had 10 bases not matched to a gene; V was cut back by 2 bases and J by 6 bases. The CDR3 is made up of 16 amino acids. CDR1 and CDR2 (germline): SGHTA, FQGTGA. Here the CDR3 reads CASSLGQDRVGDTQYF. DNA for the CDR3: TGTGCCAGCAGCTTAGGGCAGGACAGGGTGGGGGATACGCAGTATTTT.

The gene calls are TRBV27 and TRBJ2-2, with a possible D match to TRBD1 (6 bases). Trimming removed 5 bases from V and 5 bases from J, with 21 bases in between. The germline V gene encodes CDR1 MNHEY and CDR2 SMNVEV (reference sequence). The CDR3 runs 17 residues. The CDR3 region is CASSSPTGFGGTGELFF. The CDR3 region has the DNA TGTGCCAGCAGTAGTCCGACAGGATTTGGTGGAACCGGGGAGCTGTTTTTT.

The V gene is TRBV19, the J gene TRBJ1-1; 8 bases are shared with TRBD1. The CDR3 is 17 amino acids. From germline, CDR1 is LNHDA and CDR2 SQIVND (reference sequence). V gave up 4 bases and J gave up 0 bases; unmatched junction bases: 10. The CDR3 protein is CASSRRGTGFMNTEAFF. The DNA of the CDR3 is TGTGCCAGTAGTAGGCGGGGGACAGGATTCATGAACACTGAAGCTTTCTTT.

The chain uses TRBV6-6 and TRBJ1-1, with 7 positions matching TRBD1. With V trimmed by 4 bases and J by 2 bases, 7 bases remained unmatched. Germline V lookup: CDR1 MNHNY, CDR2 SVGAGI (reference sequence). CDR3 length: 15 residues. The CDR3 sequence is CASSFGQAANTEAFF. The CDR3 region has the DNA TGTGCCAGCAGTTTTGGACAGGCAGCCAACACTGAAGCTTTCTTT.

This chain connects TRBV6-1 to TRBJ2-1; 7 bases align to TRBD2. CDR1 is MNHNS, CDR2 SASEGT, per germline. V dropped 2 bases and J dropped 12; count of bases not matched to a gene: 16. CDR3 length equals 16 residues. The CDR3 loop reads CASSEWFLGRESRQFF. Written as DNA, the CDR3 is TGTGCCAGCAGTGAATGGTTTCTGGGGAGGGAGAGTCGGCAGTTCTTC.

CDR3: CASSPGQGISYNEQFF. CDR3 nucleotides: TGTGCCAGCAGTCCGGGACAGGGGATCTCCTACAATGAGCAGTTCTTC. This chain links TRBV27 with TRBJ2-1; 10 bases map to TRBD1. The CDR3 covers 16 residues. Germline trimming cut 5 bases from V and 0 bases from J; bases unmatched to any gene: 4. Looked up from germline, CDR1 is MNHEY and CDR2 is SMNVEV (reference sequence).

J is TRBJ1-6 and V is TRBV5-6; D is unresolved. The CDR3 runs 15 residues. The germline gives CDR1 SGHDT, CDR2 YYEEEE. The V end was cut by 2 bases, the J end by 6 bases, with 12 bases between. CDR3 loop: CASSLIVIANSPLHF. CDR3 coding DNA: TGTGCCAGCAGCTTAATAGTGATCGCTAATTCACCCCTCCACTTT. The full variable domain, rest sourced from reference TRBV5-6 and TRBJ1-6, is DAGVTQSPTHLIKTRGQQVTLRCSPKSGHDTVSWYQQALGQGPQFIFQYYEEEERQRGNFPDRFSGHQFPNYSSELNVNALLLGDSALYLCASSLIVIANSPLHFGNGTRLTVT.

The chain recombines TRBV4-3 with TRBJ2-7; maybe TRBD1 (6 bases). V lost 3 bases and J lost 3, with 18 bases in between. CDR3 length equals 16 residues. Per the germline V gene, CDR1 is LGHNA and CDR2 is YSLEER. CDR3 loop: CASSQDRDTAFYEQYF. The DNA of the CDR3 is TGCGCCAGCAGCCAGGACCGGGACACGGCCTTCTACGAGCAGTACTTC.

This rearrangement joins TRBV6-5 to TRBJ1-1; the match to TRBD1 covers 8 bases. The germline gives CDR1 MNHEY, CDR2 SVGAGI. The CDR3 runs 14 residues. V shed 6 bases, J shed 6 bases, and the junction held 9 bases outside the gene matches. The CDR3 spells CASSRQGWGAEAFF. The CDR3 DNA reads TGTGCCAGCAGCAGACAGGGGTGGGGGGCTGAAGCTTTCTTT.

In DNA form, the CDR3 reads TGTGCCAGCAAGGGACAGGGTCAATCACCCCTCCACTTT. This encodes CASKGQGQSPLHF. V is TRBV2 and J is TRBJ1-6; TRBD1 matches 9 bases. The length of the CDR3 is 13 residues. The trim removed 7 bases at V and 10 bases at J, leaving 5 bases unmatched. The V gene's germline CDR1 is SNHLY and CDR2 FYNNEI.

This rearrangement joins TRBV2 to TRBJ1-2, with unresolved D. The V and J ends lost 7 bases and 5 bases respectively, with 11 bases between them. The CDR3 is made up of 12 amino acids. CDR1 is SNHLY, CDR2 FYNNEI, per germline. The CDR3 DNA reads TGTGCCAGCACCGGTACTGAATATGGCTACACCTTC. Translated, it gives CASTGTEYGYTF.

The chain couples TRBV9 to TRBJ2-7; TRBD2 might be the D (6 bases). Trimming took 0 bases from V and 0 from J, leaving 7 bases between them. The CDR3 covers 14 residues. Germline CDR1 is SGDLS and CDR2 is YYNGEE. The CDR3 nucleotides read TGTGCCAGCAGCGTAGACGGGAGCTCCTACGAGCAGTACTTC. This codes for CASSVDGSSYEQYF.

This rearrangement joins TRBV10-1 to TRBJ2-7, with 7 bases matching TRBD1. CDR3 size: 12 residues. The germline CDR1 and CDR2 sequences are WNHNN and SYGVQD (reference sequence). V trimming: 8 bases; J trimming: 3 bases; junction bases outside the gene matches: 4. In DNA, the CDR3 is TGCGCCAGCGGGGACAGTTACTACGAGCAGTACTTC. It translates to CASGDSYYEQYF.

This clone was recorded a few times. The chain carries TRBV18 and TRBJ2-7; D is undetermined. Germline V gives CDR1 KGHSH, CDR2 LQKENI. With 1 base removed from V and 4 bases from J, the gap between germline ends came to 17 bases. The CDR3 covers 16 residues. CDR3 DNA: TGTGCCAGCTCACCACAGGCAGGTTTTGGTACTTACGAGCAGTACTTC. It specifies CASSPQAGFGTYEQYF.